A selection of T cell receptor beta chains follows, all from one sample in a study of CD8 T cells in Susac syndrome. TCRdb re-called the immunoSEQ multiplex PCR reads through MiXCR, storing one row per CDR3 protein. The sample consists of 240,000 or so distinct CDR3 sequences, 96% of them appearing once. Specimen: CD4+ T cells from PBMCs. The receptors originated from a human donor with Susac syndrome. CDR3s include the opening cysteine and the closing phenylalanine or tryptophan. D genes are given only for firm matches. For some rows the clone size is stated as once, few or many, or as a class when expanded; others skip it.

v_call: TRBV20-1; clone_size: -; d_call: -; j_call: TRBJ2-7; cdr3_nt: TGCAGTGCTGAGGGAGCAGCACCCTACGAGCAGTACTTC; cdr3_aa: CSAEGAAPYEQYF
v_call: TRBV4-1; clone_size: -; d_call: -; j_call: TRBJ2-1; cdr3_nt: TGCGCCAGCAGCCAAGTAGAACGGGATGAGCAGTTCTTC; cdr3_aa: CASSQVERDEQFF
v_call: TRBV4-1; clone_size: -; d_call: TRBD1; j_call: TRBJ2-7; cdr3_nt: TGCGCCAGCAGCCAAGTCCCGGGACAGGGGTACGAGCAGTACTTC; cdr3_aa: CASSQVPGQGYEQYF
v_call: TRBV30; clone_size: -; d_call: -; j_call: TRBJ1-1; cdr3_nt: TGTGCCTGGACTCCCCAGCAGCGGAACACTGAAGCTTTCTTT; cdr3_aa: CAWTPQQRNTEAFF
v_call: TRBV2; clone_size: -; d_call: -; j_call: TRBJ1-2; cdr3_nt: TGTGCCAGCAGCGAGAACCCTGGAAAGGCAGGAGGCTACACCTTC; cdr3_aa: CASSENPGKAGGYTF
v_call: TRBV4-1; clone_size: -; d_call: -; j_call: TRBJ1-5; cdr3_nt: TGCGCCAGCAGCCGCCTGGCGACAGACCGAACCGGTCAGCCCCAGCATTTT; cdr3_aa: CASSRLATDRTGQPQHF
v_call: TRBV28; clone_size: -; d_call: -; j_call: TRBJ2-6; cdr3_nt: TGTGCCAGCAGCCGCTCCGAGGCCAACGTCCTGACTTTC; cdr3_aa: CASSRSEANVLTF
v_call: TRBV3-1; clone_size: -; d_call: -; j_call: TRBJ2-1; cdr3_nt: TGTGCCAGCAGCCGGACGGAGGGGGGCAATGAGCAGTTCTTC; cdr3_aa: CASSRTEGGNEQFF
v_call: TRBV2; clone_size: -; d_call: -; j_call: TRBJ1-4; cdr3_nt: TGTGCCAGCATCTTTATGGGGGACAAGGTTGCTCGACTGTTTTTT; cdr3_aa: CASIFMGDKVARLFF
v_call: TRBV20-1; clone_size: -; d_call: TRBD2; j_call: TRBJ2-3; cdr3_nt: TGCAGTGCCCCCAGGACTAGCGGGGTCTCCGGGGATACGCAGTATTTT; cdr3_aa: CSAPRTSGVSGDTQYF
v_call: TRBV4-1; clone_size: -; d_call: -; j_call: TRBJ1-2; cdr3_nt: TGCGCCAGCAGCCAAGATCTTCGTGGCTACACCTTC; cdr3_aa: CASSQDLRGYTF
v_call: TRBV7-9; clone_size: once; d_call: TRBD1; j_call: TRBJ2-1; cdr3_nt: TGTGCCAGCAGCTTCCGGGACAGGGGACCCAATGAGCAGTTCTTC; cdr3_aa: CASSFRDRGPNEQFF
v_call: TRBV15; clone_size: once; d_call: TRBD1; j_call: TRBJ1-2; cdr3_nt: TGTGCCACCAGCGGGCTCGGACAGGGCTATGGCTACACCTTC; cdr3_aa: CATSGLGQGYGYTF
v_call: TRBV3-1; clone_size: once; d_call: -; j_call: TRBJ2-3; cdr3_nt: TGTGCCAGCAGCAACAGGGCCGCAGATACGCAGTATTTT; cdr3_aa: CASSNRAADTQYF
v_call: TRBV29-1; clone_size: once; d_call: TRBD2; j_call: TRBJ2-2; cdr3_nt: TGCAGCGGGGGACTAGACGGCACCGGGGAGCTGTTTTTT; cdr3_aa: CSGGLDGTGELFF
v_call: TRBV2; clone_size: -; d_call: -; j_call: TRBJ1-5; cdr3_nt: TGTGCCAGCAGCCCTTGGGGAGATAGCAATCAGCCCCAGCATTTT; cdr3_aa: CASSPWGDSNQPQHF
v_call: TRBV29-1; clone_size: -; d_call: TRBD1; j_call: TRBJ2-7; cdr3_nt: TGCAGCGTTGAAGATGGGAGGGACAGGGGTCCCTACGAGCAGTACTTC; cdr3_aa: CSVEDGRDRGPYEQYF
v_call: TRBV15; clone_size: -; d_call: -; j_call: TRBJ2-1; cdr3_nt: TGTGCCACCAGCAGAGGGCAATACAATGAGCAGTTCTTC; cdr3_aa: CATSRGQYNEQFF
v_call: TRBV20-1; clone_size: once; d_call: -; j_call: TRBJ2-5; cdr3_nt: TGCAGTGCTTGGGGTTCAGGGGAGACCCAGTACTTC; cdr3_aa: CSAWGSGETQYF
v_call: TRBV20-1; clone_size: -; d_call: -; j_call: TRBJ2-5; cdr3_nt: TGCAGTGCTGTCAGGGGAGGCAGGCAAGAGACCCAGTACTTC; cdr3_aa: CSAVRGGRQETQYF
v_call: TRBV11-2; clone_size: -; d_call: TRBD2; j_call: TRBJ2-1; cdr3_nt: TGTGCCAGCAGCTATAGCGGGGCGGTCAATGAGCAGTTCTTC; cdr3_aa: CASSYSGAVNEQFF
v_call: TRBV29-1; clone_size: -; d_call: TRBD1; j_call: TRBJ1-1; cdr3_nt: TGCAGCGCCTTGGATTTACAGGGGGCCGGGACTGAAGCTTTCTTT; cdr3_aa: CSALDLQGAGTEAFF
v_call: TRBV11-3; clone_size: -; d_call: -; j_call: TRBJ1-1; cdr3_nt: TGTGCCAGCAGCCGCTCGGGGACCTTAGAAGCTTTCTTT; cdr3_aa: CASSRSGTLEAFF
v_call: TRBV5-1; clone_size: -; d_call: -; j_call: TRBJ2-7; cdr3_nt: TGCGCCAGCAGCTTTAAAGGGTCCGACGAGCAGTACTTC; cdr3_aa: CASSFKGSDEQYF
v_call: TRBV13; clone_size: -; d_call: TRBD2; j_call: TRBJ2-3; cdr3_nt: TGTGCCAGCAGCTTCCGGACTAGTCGGGGTACGCAGTATTTT; cdr3_aa: CASSFRTSRGTQYF
v_call: TRBV15; clone_size: -; d_call: TRBD2; j_call: TRBJ2-7; cdr3_nt: TGTGCCACCAGCAGGAAAGGGAGGGTGGGCTACGAGCAGTACTTC; cdr3_aa: CATSRKGRVGYEQYF
v_call: TRBV7-3; clone_size: -; d_call: -; j_call: TRBJ2-5; cdr3_nt: TGTGCCAGCAGCCGAACAGGGAGCGGACTGAGCCAAGAGACCCAGTACTTC; cdr3_aa: CASSRTGSGLSQETQYF
v_call: TRBV5-4; clone_size: -; d_call: -; j_call: TRBJ1-2; cdr3_nt: TGTGCCAGCCACTCCCCCACGGATGCAGGGGACAATGGCTACACCTTC; cdr3_aa: CASHSPTDAGDNGYTF
v_call: TRBV4-1; clone_size: -; d_call: TRBD2; j_call: TRBJ2-2; cdr3_nt: TGCGCCAGCAGCCTTGGGCTAGCGGTCACCGGGGAGCTGTTTTTT; cdr3_aa: CASSLGLAVTGELFF
v_call: TRBV9; clone_size: -; d_call: -; j_call: TRBJ2-2; cdr3_nt: TGTGCCAGCAGCGTTTTGGCGCGGACGAACACCGGGGAGCTGTTTTTT; cdr3_aa: CASSVLARTNTGELFF
v_call: TRBV20-1; clone_size: -; d_call: TRBD1; j_call: TRBJ2-7; cdr3_nt: TGCAGTGCTGTGGACAGGAGTTCCTACGAGCAGTACTTC; cdr3_aa: CSAVDRSSYEQYF
v_call: TRBV7-3; clone_size: -; d_call: -; j_call: TRBJ1-1; cdr3_nt: TGTGCCAGCAGCCCAACAGGGAGGGGCACTGAAGCTTTCTTT; cdr3_aa: CASSPTGRGTEAFF
v_call: TRBV3-1; clone_size: -; d_call: -; j_call: TRBJ1-1; cdr3_nt: TGTGCCAGCAGCCAAGGTTATGCGAGTGAAGCTTTCTTT; cdr3_aa: CASSQGYASEAFF
v_call: TRBV7-2; clone_size: -; d_call: -; j_call: TRBJ2-1; cdr3_nt: TGTGCCAGCGAGCCAGGTACCTACAATGAGCAGTTCTTC; cdr3_aa: CASEPGTYNEQFF
v_call: TRBV20-1; clone_size: -; d_call: -; j_call: TRBJ1-2; cdr3_nt: TGCAGTGCTAGTGAACAGTCAAACTATGGCTACACCTTC; cdr3_aa: CSASEQSNYGYTF
v_call: TRBV4-2; clone_size: -; d_call: -; j_call: TRBJ2-5; cdr3_nt: TGTGCCAGCAGCCAAGACTTAGCATCCGGAGGGGAGACCCAGTACTTC; cdr3_aa: CASSQDLASGGETQYF
v_call: TRBV18; clone_size: -; d_call: -; j_call: TRBJ1-2; cdr3_nt: TGTGCCAGCTCACCAACGGAGCTCTCCCCTAACTATGGCTACACCTTC; cdr3_aa: CASSPTELSPNYGYTF
v_call: TRBV30; clone_size: -; d_call: TRBD2; j_call: TRBJ2-7; cdr3_nt: TGTGCCTGGAGTGGGGGCGGGGGAGGCGAGCAGTACTTC; cdr3_aa: CAWSGGGGGEQYF
v_call: TRBV3-1; clone_size: -; d_call: -; j_call: TRBJ2-3; cdr3_nt: TGTGCCAGCAGCCCTGGCCCCAGTACAGATACGCAGTATTTT; cdr3_aa: CASSPGPSTDTQYF
v_call: TRBV12-3/TRBV12-4; clone_size: -; d_call: -; j_call: TRBJ2-3; cdr3_nt: TGTGCCAGCAGTTTACCAACCCTGAGGGGGACGAGCACAGATACGCAGTATTTT; cdr3_aa: CASSLPTLRGTSTDTQYF
v_call: TRBV20-1; clone_size: -; d_call: -; j_call: TRBJ1-2; cdr3_nt: TGCAGTGCTCCTAAGACGGGCCGCAACTATGGCTACACCTTC; cdr3_aa: CSAPKTGRNYGYTF